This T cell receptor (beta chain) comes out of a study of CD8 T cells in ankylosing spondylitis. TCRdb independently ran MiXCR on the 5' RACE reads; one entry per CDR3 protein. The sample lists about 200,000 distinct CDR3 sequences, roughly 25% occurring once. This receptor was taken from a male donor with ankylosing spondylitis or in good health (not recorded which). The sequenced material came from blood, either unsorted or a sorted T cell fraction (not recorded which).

The CDR3 sequence: CAIRPVDGTYGYTF. For the CDR3, the DNA is TGTGCCATAAGACCGGTTGACGGGACCTATGGCTACACCTTC. The chain has TRBV10-3 and TRBJ1-2, with D maybe TRBD1 (5 bases). Between the trimmed V and J ends, which lost 9 bases and 4 bases, there was a span of 18 bases. This CDR3 comprises 14 residues. The germline V gene has CDR1 ENHRY and CDR2 SYGVKD.